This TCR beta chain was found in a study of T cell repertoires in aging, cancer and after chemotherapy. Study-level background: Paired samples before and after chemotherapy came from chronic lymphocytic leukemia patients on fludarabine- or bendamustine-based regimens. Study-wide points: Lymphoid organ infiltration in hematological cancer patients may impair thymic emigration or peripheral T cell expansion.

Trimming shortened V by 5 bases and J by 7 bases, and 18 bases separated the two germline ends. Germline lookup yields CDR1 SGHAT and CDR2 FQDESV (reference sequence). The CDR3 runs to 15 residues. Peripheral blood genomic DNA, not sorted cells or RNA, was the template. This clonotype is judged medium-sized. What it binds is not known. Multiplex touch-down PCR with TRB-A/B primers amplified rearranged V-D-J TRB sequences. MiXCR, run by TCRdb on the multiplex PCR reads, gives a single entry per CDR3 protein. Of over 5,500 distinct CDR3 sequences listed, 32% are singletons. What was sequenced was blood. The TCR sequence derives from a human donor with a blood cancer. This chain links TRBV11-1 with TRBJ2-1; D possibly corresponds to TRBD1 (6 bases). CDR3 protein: CASSPRPGVRNEQFF. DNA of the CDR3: TGTGCCAGCAGCCCCCGTCCAGGGGTAAGAAATGAGCAGTTCTTC.